This TCR beta chain was sequenced for a study of vaccination and CD4 T cells after COVID-19. Study-level background: Investigators drew the post-COVID samples a median around 98 days after diagnosis, with a range of 35 to 161. The authors exposed cells to overlapping spike peptides derived from SARS-CoV-2, HCoV-NL63, HCoV-OC43 and HCoV-229E.

To note about this clonotype: Its antigen is still unknown.

This CDR3 region has 16 residues. V was clipped by 5 bases and J by 5 bases, with 16 bases between them. Germline V gives CDR1 SGHTA, CDR2 FQGNSA. As to treatment: approximately 9-day PBMC culture with coronavirus spike peptide pools or control peptides (ViraFEST assay). With the Oncomine TCR Beta short-read assay, DNA from cultured CD4+ T cells was sequenced. TCRdb analysed the PCR reads with MiXCR anew, one entry per CDR3 protein. In the table there are 20,000 to 25,000 distinct CDR3 sequences, 60% to 75% of which are singletons. The specimen sequenced was CD4+ T cells from blood, cultured in vitro. This chain connects TRBV7-2 to TRBJ1-6; maybe TRBD1 (6 bases). This clonotype was sampled from a human donor who had recovered from COVID-19. This chain's CDR3 is CASSKRMAGDNSPLHF. CDR3 DNA sequence: TGTGCCAGCAGCAAAAGGATGGCAGGGGATAATTCACCCCTCCACTTT.